This T cell receptor beta chain originates from a study of cytomegalovirus exposure and HLA in healthy donors. Study-level findings and limits: Sequencing artifact likely explains a cluster of highly shared sequence variants. Reportedly, diagnosis of cytomegalovirus status by the classifier showed high specificity and sensitivity.

CDR1 SQVTM and CDR2 ANQGSEA come from the germline V gene. Trimming took 6 bases from V and 7 from J, leaving 15 bases between them. The CDR3 is made up of 12 amino acids. This clone occurred a few times. As yet, its antigen is unknown. There were likely unrecorded immune exposures, though donors were nominally healthy when sampled. The PCR made use of 60 Vbeta and 13 Jbeta primers. Data came from immunoSEQ multiplex PCR; TCRdb stores just in-frame clones and leaves some out. This table has about 280,000 clones, about 90% appearing once. The source material was PBMCs. This receptor was identified in a woman between 18 and 29 years old in good health and CMV-seronegative. V is TRBV29-1 and J is TRBJ2-5, with no clear D. The CDR3 DNA reads as TGCAGCGTCGTCACTAACTCGGGGACCCAGTACTTC. Translation gives CSVVTNSGTQYF.